The 2 T cell receptor beta chains listed next were all sequenced from one sample in a study of blood T cell repertoires in COVID-19. TCRdb's copy holds only in-frame clones and misses some; the assay was immunoSEQ multiplex PCR. The table records some 320,000 clones, just under 90% of them present only once. Sequences were obtained from PBMCs or T cells enriched from blood (not recorded which). These receptors were collected from a woman between 45 and 65 years old who had been exposed to COVID-19.

The chain joins TRBV28 to TRBJ2-1; TRBD1 matches 8 bases. The CDR3 is 14 residues long. Germline V lookup: CDR1 MDHEN, CDR2 SYDVKM. V trimming: 1 base; J trimming: 8 bases; junction bases outside the gene matches: 4. DNA for the CDR3: TGTGCCAGCAGTTTATCTAACAGGGGGTATGAGCAGTTCTTC. It translates to CASSLSNRGYEQFF.

This chain's CDR3 is CATSPATGTGAQGPQHF. The DNA of the CDR3 is TGTGCCACCAGCCCGGCAACCGGGACAGGGGCGCAGGGGCCCCAGCATTTT. V usage is TRBV24-1 and J usage is TRBJ1-5; TRBD1 matches at 10 bases. Trimming took 7 bases from V and 9 from J; bases not matched to a gene: 17. The length of the CDR3 is 17 residues. From germline, CDR1 is KGHDR and CDR2 SFDVKD.